One TCR beta chain is described in this entry. This CDR3 has 12 residues. The germline V gene encodes CDR1 SGHNT and CDR2 YYREEE (reference sequence). Trimming shortened V by 2 bases and J by 7 bases, and 6 bases separated the two germline ends. These data belong to a study of control samples from healthy donors and cancer patients. Here immunoSEQ multiplex PCR was the method, and the copy in TCRdb shows in-frame clones only, minus some. Of some 150,000 clones in the sample, 89% were seen once. Sequenced: blood. This receptor was obtained from a man in his thirties or forties in good health. The chain couples TRBV5-4 to TRBJ2-2; D unresolved. CDR3 residues: CASSFGFGELFF. CDR3 in DNA: TGTGCCAGCAGCTTCGGGTTCGGGGAGCTGTTTTTT.